This entry is about one T cell receptor beta chain. The data derive from a study of blood T cell repertoires in COVID-19. Measured with immunoSEQ multiplex PCR; TCRdb has only the in-frame clones, and not every one. This sample carries some 260,000 clones, roughly 87% of them seen once, and the ten largest clones take under 6.5%. This TCR came from a woman aged 25 to 39 with acute COVID-19. Sequencing was done on a sample of PBMCs or T cells enriched from blood (not recorded which).

The CDR3 bases are TGTGCCAGCAGCTTGGTTTCAGGGGCGGGTGAGCAGTACTTC. Translation gives CASSLVSGAGEQYF. V usage is TRBV5-8 and J usage is TRBJ2-7; D may be TRBD1 (6 bases). Per germline, CDR1 SGHTS and CDR2 YDEGEE. Trimming stripped 0 bases from V and 7 bases from J, with 14 bases between. The CDR3 is 14 residues long.